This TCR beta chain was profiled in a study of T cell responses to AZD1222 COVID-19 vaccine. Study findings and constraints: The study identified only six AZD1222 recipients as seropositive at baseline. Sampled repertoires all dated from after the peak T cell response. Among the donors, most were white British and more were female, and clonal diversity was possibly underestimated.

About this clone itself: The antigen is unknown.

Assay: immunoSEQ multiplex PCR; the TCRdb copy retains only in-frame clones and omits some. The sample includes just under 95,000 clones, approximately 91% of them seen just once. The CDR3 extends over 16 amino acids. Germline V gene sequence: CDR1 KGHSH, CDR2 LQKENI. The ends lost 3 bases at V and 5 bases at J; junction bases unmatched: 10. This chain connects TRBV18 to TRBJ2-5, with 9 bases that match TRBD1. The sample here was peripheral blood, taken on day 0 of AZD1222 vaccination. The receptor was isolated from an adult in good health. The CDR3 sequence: CASSPTSGTGMETQYF. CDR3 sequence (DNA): TGTGCCAGCTCACCCACTTCCGGGACAGGGATGGAGACCCAGTACTTC. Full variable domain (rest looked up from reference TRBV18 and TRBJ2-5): NAGVMQNPRHLVRRRGQEARLRCSPMKGHSHVYWYRQLPEEGLKFMVYLQKENIIDESGMPKERFSAEFPKEGPSILRIQQVVRGDSAAYFCASSPTSGTGMETQYFGPGTRLLVL.